Sequencing of this TCR beta chain was carried out in a study of T cell responses to AZD1222 COVID-19 vaccine. Sequencing was performed with immunoSEQ multiplex PCR; in TCRdb, only in-frame clones are kept and a portion is missing. The sample gives 100,000 to 140,000 clones, about 92% of which show up once; 8.5% to 10% is in the top ten. The sequences come from peripheral blood, collected 28 days after the second AZD1222 dose. The TCR comes from an adult who received the AZD1222 COVID-19 vaccine.

CDR3 sequence (DNA): TGTGCCAGCAGAACCGGGGACAGGGGGAGGAAACTGTTTTTT. As protein: CASRTGDRGRKLFF. The chain carries TRBV6-5 and TRBJ1-4, with 11 bases aligning to TRBD1. The CDR3 contains 14 residues. The germline CDR1 and CDR2 sequences are MNHEY and SVGAGI. The V segment lost 6 bases and the J segment 11 bases; nucleotides outside the gene matches: 8.